The 22 T cell receptor beta chains below come from one sample, sequenced in a study of cytomegalovirus exposure and HLA in healthy donors. The PCR contained 60 Vbeta and 13 Jbeta primers. TCRdb's copy holds only in-frame clones and misses some; the assay was immunoSEQ multiplex PCR. Of around 110,000 clones in the sample, 65% to 85% were seen once. The sequencing sample was made of PBMCs. The receptors shown here come from a man aged 25-40 years in good health and CMV-seronegative.

The rearrangement joins TRBV29-1 to TRBJ2-4, with a weak D call TRBD2 (6 bases). From germline, CDR1 is SQVTM and CDR2 ANQGSEA. CDR3 length equals 17 residues. Trimming pared 6 bases from V and 0 bases from J, leaving 21 bases between. The CDR3: CSVSVLGGDAAKNIQYF. The DNA for the CDR3 is TGCAGCGTCTCTGTCCTCGGGGGTGACGCAGCCAAAAACATTCAGTACTTC. Full variable domain (remainder filled in from reference TRBV29-1 and TRBJ2-4): SAVISQKPSRDICQRGTSLTIQCQVDSQVTMMFWYRQQPGQSLTLIATANQGSEATYESGFVIDKFPISRPNLTFSTLTVSNMSPEDSSIYLCSVSVLGGDAAKNIQYFGAGTRLSVL.

This sequence joins TRBV6-5 and TRBJ1-1, with D possibly TRBD1 on 6 matching bases. The germline V gene encodes CDR1 MNHEY and CDR2 SVGAGI. This CDR3 has 15 residues. The ends were cut back, 10 bases at V and 1 base at J, with 19 bases in the middle. The CDR3 DNA reads as TGTGCCACCAGAACCGCAGGGGTTGGGAACACTGAAGCTTTCTTT. Its protein product is CATRTAGVGNTEAFF.

The chain recombines TRBV10-3 with TRBJ2-1, with a weak D call TRBD1 (6 bases). Germline CDR1 is ENHRY and CDR2 is SYGVKD. Between the trimmed V and J ends, which lost 6 bases and 4 bases, there was a span of 16 bases. The CDR3 covers 15 residues. The chain's CDR3 is CAISIQGIAYNEQFF. In DNA form, the CDR3 reads TGTGCCATCAGCATACAGGGTATCGCATACAATGAGCAGTTCTTC.

The chain couples TRBV6-5 to TRBJ2-7; weak D call: TRBD1 (5 bases). The CDR3 has 12 residues. Trimming took 6 bases from V and 5 from J, leaving 11 bases between them. Germline V lookup: CDR1 MNHEY, CDR2 SVGAGI. The CDR3: CASRGRVNEQYF. The DNA of the CDR3 is TGTGCCAGCAGGGGCAGGGTTAACGAGCAGTACTTC.

In this sample, this clone turned up a few times. The chain joins TRBV5-1 to TRBJ1-5; no clear D. CDR3 size: 13 residues. Germline V gene data show CDR1 as SGHRS and CDR2 as YFSETQ. V dropped 3 bases and J dropped 0 bases, with 4 bases sitting between them. CDR3 residues: CASSSDSNQPQHF. CDR3 nucleotide sequence: TGCGCCAGCAGCTCAGATAGCAATCAGCCCCAGCATTTT.

The V gene is TRBV5-1, the J gene TRBJ1-1; no clear D gene. Germline V gene sequence: CDR1 SGHRS, CDR2 YFSETQ. V lost 0 bases to trimming and J lost 0 bases, with 18 bases between them. The CDR3 has 18 residues. The CDR3 loop reads CASSLALAGQTMNTEAFF. The CDR3 DNA follows: TGCGCCAGCAGCTTGGCCTTGGCAGGCCAGACCATGAACACTGAAGCTTTCTTT.

This clone was found a few times. The chain couples TRBV7-9 to TRBJ2-6; a possible D gene is TRBD2 (5 bases). Trimming shortened V by 5 bases and J by 2 bases, and 22 bases separated the two germline ends. Germline lookup yields CDR1 SEHNR and CDR2 FQNEAQ (reference sequence). CDR3 length: 19 amino acids. DNA of the CDR3: TGTGCCAGCAGCCCGGTCCCGTCGGGGTTAGACCCTGGGGCCAACGTCCTGACTTTC. Translation gives CASSPVPSGLDPGANVLTF.

V is TRBV11-2 and J is TRBJ2-7; 8 bases match TRBD1. This CDR3 is 13 amino acids long. In germline, CDR1 is SGHAT, CDR2 FQNNGV. V dropped 11 bases and J dropped 0; count of bases not matched to a gene: 6. For the CDR3, the DNA is TGTGCCTCCTCAGGACAGGGCTCCTACGAGCAGTACTTC. Translating it yields CASSGQGSYEQYF.

This clone appeared a few times. The chain uses TRBV6-5 and TRBJ1-1; the D gene is possibly TRBD1 (6 bases). V shed 0 bases and J shed 2 bases, with 10 bases lying between them. CDR3 size: 15 residues. Germline CDR1 reads MNHEY; CDR2 reads SVGAGI. CDR3 nucleotides: TGTGCCAGCAGTTACTCAGGCAGGGGCAACACTGAAGCTTTCTTT. Translation gives CASSYSGRGNTEAFF.

The V and J genes are TRBV11-2 and TRBJ2-7; 7 nucleotides line up with TRBD1. Germline loops: CDR1 SGHAT, CDR2 FQNNGV. The CDR3 sequence is 16 residues long. V shed 4 bases, J shed 2 bases, and the junction held 11 bases outside the gene matches. The CDR3 sequence: CASSYLTGRTTYEQYF. As DNA, the CDR3 is TGTGCCAGCAGCTACCTGACAGGGAGAACGACCTACGAGCAGTACTTC.

This clone was detected only a few times. This sequence joins TRBV14 and TRBJ2-7; TRBD1 is a possible D gene (6 bases). In germline, CDR1 is SGHDN, CDR2 FVKESK. V was trimmed by 5 bases and J by 6 bases, leaving 17 bases between them. The CDR3 covers 14 residues. The CDR3 sequence: CASSYGQSSREQYF. The CDR3 DNA follows: TGTGCCAGCAGCTACGGACAGTCCTCTCGCGAGCAGTACTTC. Using reference TRBV14 and TRBJ2-7 for the parts outside the CDR3, the full variable domain is EAGVTQFPSHSVIEKGQTVTLRCDPISGHDNLYWYRRVMGKEIKFLLHFVKESKQDESGMPNNRFLAERTGGTYSTLKVQPAELEDSGVYFCASSYGQSSREQYFGPGTRLTVT.

This chain joins TRBV2 and TRBJ2-5; 11 nucleotides line up with TRBD2. V lost 1 base and J lost 4; bases outside the gene matches: 8. The germline V gene has CDR1 SNHLY and CDR2 FYNNEI. The CDR3 has 17 residues. The CDR3: CASSEGSLAGGLETQYF. The CDR3 region has the DNA TGTGCCAGCAGTGAAGGATCCCTAGCGGGGGGTCTAGAGACCCAGTACTTC.

In nucleotides, the CDR3 is TGTGCCAGCAGCTTAGGGCGGGGGACCGGGGAGCTGTTTTTT. Amino acid sequence: CASSLGRGTGELFF. The genes are TRBV13 and TRBJ2-2; 7 bases align to TRBD2. The CDR3 runs 14 residues. The V gene end was trimmed by 0 bases and the J gene end by 5 bases; junction bases not matched to a gene: 0. Germline-derived CDR1 and CDR2 are PRHDT and FYEKMQ (reference sequence).

This chain connects TRBV18 to TRBJ2-1; D is unclear. In germline, CDR1 is KGHSH, CDR2 LQKENI. V lost 2 bases to trimming and J lost 4 bases, with 6 bases between them. The CDR3 runs 13 residues. The CDR3 loop is CASSPTDYNEQFF. For the CDR3, the DNA is TGTGCCAGCTCACCAACAGATTACAATGAGCAGTTCTTC.

The J gene is TRBJ2-2, the V gene TRBV2; TRBD2 aligns across 9 bases. The V segment lost 4 bases and the J segment 7 bases; nucleotides outside the gene matches: 4. The CDR3 totals 14 residues. From germline, CDR1 is SNHLY and CDR2 FYNNEI. DNA of the CDR3: TGTGCCAGCAGTGTAGAAGCGGGGGGCGGGGAGCTGTTTTTT. It codes for CASSVEAGGGELFF.

This chain joins TRBV29-1 and TRBJ1-2; D not resolved. The CDR3 runs 10 residues. Germline values: CDR1 SQVTM, CDR2 ANQGSEA. The germline V and J ends were trimmed by 7 bases and 7 bases, with 10 bases remaining between them. The CDR3: CSALFGGYTF. The CDR3 DNA follows: TGCAGCGCACTATTCGGTGGCTACACCTTC.

The V and J genes are TRBV7-8 and TRBJ1-1; tentatively, D is TRBD1 (6 bases). This CDR3 comprises 14 residues. The V and J ends lost 2 bases and 0 bases respectively, with 7 bases between them. Germline V gives CDR1 SGHVS, CDR2 FQNEAQ. The CDR3 bases are TGTGCCAGCAGCTTACAGGGGATGAACACTGAAGCTTTCTTT. It codes for CASSLQGMNTEAFF.

The chain has TRBV13 and TRBJ2-5; 8 bases fit TRBD2. The CDR3 has 14 residues. V gave up 5 bases and J gave up 5 bases; unmatched junction bases: 7. Germline CDR1 is PRHDT and CDR2 is FYEKMQ (reference sequence). The CDR3 DNA follows: TGTGCCAGCAGCCCTCAAAGGACTAGCGAGACCCAGTACTTC. It translates to CASSPQRTSETQYF. The entire variable domain, with the rest obtained from reference TRBV13 and TRBJ2-5, is as follows: AAGVIQSPRHLIKEKRETATLKCYPIPRHDTVYWYQQGPGQDPQFLISFYEKMQSDKGSIPDRFSAQQFSDYHSELNMSSLELGDSALYFCASSPQRTSETQYFGPGTRLLVL.

The chain couples TRBV4-1 to TRBJ2-7, with D maybe TRBD1 (6 bases). The length of the CDR3 is 14 residues. CDR1 is MGHRA and CDR2 is YSYEKL in the germline V gene. Trimming shortened V by 1 base and J by 0 bases, and 7 bases separated the two germline ends. For the CDR3, the DNA is TGCGCCAGCAGCCAAGGCAGGGGCTCCTACGAGCAGTACTTC. Its translation: CASSQGRGSYEQYF.

The chain combines TRBV5-1 with TRBJ1-2; the match to TRBD1 covers 8 bases. Germline-derived CDR1 and CDR2 are SGHRS and YFSETQ. V lost 4 bases and J lost 2; bases outside the gene matches: 4. The CDR3 consists of 14 residues. The CDR3 reads CASSPWTGNYGYTF. For the CDR3, the DNA is TGCGCCAGCAGCCCCTGGACAGGGAACTATGGCTACACCTTC. The full variable domain, its missing parts supplied by reference TRBV5-1 and TRBJ1-2, is KAGVTQTPRYLIKTRGQQVTLSCSPISGHRSVSWYQQTPGQGLQFLFEYFSETQRNKGNFPGRFSGRQFSNSRSEMNVSTLELGDSALYLCASSPWTGNYGYTFGSGTRLTVV.

The chain links TRBV7-2 to TRBJ2-1, with 7 bases that match TRBD1. Trimming at V came to 5 bases and at J to 9 bases, leaving 10 bases not matched to a gene. This CDR3 is 14 amino acids long. CDR1 is SGHTA, CDR2 FQGNSA, per germline. The CDR3 sequence: CASSPGQMPFEQFF. DNA of the CDR3: TGTGCCAGCAGCCCGGGACAGATGCCCTTTGAGCAGTTCTTC.

This clone was observed a handful of times. CDR3 in DNA: TGTGCCAGCAGAGTGGAACCTAGGAACACCGGGGAGCTGTTTTTT. Protein sequence: CASRVEPRNTGELFF. The genes are TRBV6-5 and TRBJ2-2; D ambiguous. With 6 bases removed from V and 1 base from J, the gap between germline ends came to 12 bases. Germline V gene data show CDR1 as MNHEY and CDR2 as SVGAGI. The CDR3 totals 15 residues.